This T cell receptor beta chain is drawn from a study of T cell responses to AZD1222 COVID-19 vaccine. Findings and caveats of the study: At baseline, seropositivity was found in only 5 to 7 AZD1222 recipients. There were mostly white British donors and more females than males, and clonal diversity was possibly underestimated.

About this clone: The target antigen is unknown.

This table comes from immunoSEQ multiplex PCR, and its TCRdb copy is limited to in-frame clones, with some not included. In the table there are some 200,000 clones, around 92% of which are singletons. The CDR3 spans 10 residues. The germline CDR1 and CDR2 sequences are LNHDA and SQIVND (reference sequence). The V and J ends lost 8 bases and 5 bases respectively, with 6 bases between them. This clonotype originated in an adult in good health. The sample consisted of peripheral blood, taken on day 0 of AZD1222 vaccination. The chain combines TRBV19 with TRBJ1-2; D gene ambiguous. CDR3 bases: TGTGCCAGTCTTGGGTATGGCTACACCTTC. Translation: CASLGYGYTF.